Listed here is a single TCR beta chain. Authors' processing steps: Amplified reference gene primers provided the basis for estimating nucleated cell counts. Method: immunoSEQ multiplex PCR; TCRdb's copy keeps in-frame clones and lacks some. V and J calls and clone size are given by that table; D and trimming were obtained from the DNA. The table includes 200,000 to 250,000 clones, about nine tenths detected once. These data belong to a study of blood T cell repertoires in COVID-19. Study-level information: Collection of acute and convalescent COVID-19 samples took place in the United States, Italy and Spain. Nucleic acid was either cDNA or gDNA, and it came from T cells, B-cell-depleted T cells, or PBMCs.

This clonotype originated in a man aged 55-75 years who had recovered from COVID-19. Material for sequencing was peripheral blood.

The CDR3 sequence is CASSLWVGGGQPQHF. The CDR3 DNA is TGTGCCAGCAGCTTATGGGTGGGAGGAGGACAGCCCCAGCATTTT. The chain couples TRBV7-7 to TRBJ1-5, with unresolved D. Germline assignment: CDR1 SSHAT and CDR2 FNYEAQ (reference sequence). Trimming pared 2 bases from V and 7 bases from J, leaving 15 bases between. The CDR3 loop spans 15 amino acids. The complete variable domain, with remaining parts taken from reference TRBV7-7 and TRBJ1-5, reads GAGVSQSPRYKVTKRGQDVTLRCDPISSHATLYWYQQALGQGPEFLTYFNYEAQPDKSGLPSDRFSAERPEGSISTLTIQRTEQRDSAMYRCASSLWVGGGQPQHFGDGTRLSIL.